This T cell receptor beta chain was identified in a study of T-cell memory formation after mild COVID-19. General study findings and limits: The main location of contracting CD4+ clones was CM and EM, and that of contracting CD8+ clones was EMRA. Certain responding clones were present in pre-infection memory, suggesting participation of cross-reactive memory.

TCRdb re-called the 5' RACE reads with MiXCR, one entry per CDR3 protein. The repertoire consists of under 300,000 distinct CDR3 sequences, with over 7% occurring once and the leading ten covering less than 25%. This clonotype appeared a few times. The antigen remains undetermined. The sequenced sample was PBMCs or a T cell subset sorted from them (not recorded which). The receptor was derived from a man between 18 and 35 years old who had mild COVID-19 (a few samples of this study predate the infection). Cell type and time point are not known.

The CDR3 region has the DNA TGTGCCAGCAACAGGGAGGAGGCGGGAAACACCATATATTTT. It is translated as CASNREEAGNTIYF. The V and J genes are TRBV6-1 and TRBJ1-3; D might be TRBD1 (6 bases). V was clipped by 7 bases and J by 4 bases, with 14 bases between them. CDR1 and CDR2 from the germline V gene are MNHNS and SASEGT. The CDR3 spans 14 residues.